This T cell receptor beta chain was documented in a study of T cell clonality in common variable immunodeficiency. The study's findings and limits: Common variable immunodeficiency TCR beta sequences reportedly had fewer deletions and N-nucleotide insertions.

This clone was picked up many times. What it binds is not known. The read comes to an end 3 residues before the CDR3 does, leaving the germline J gene to fill in the end. Clones were read by immunoSEQ multiplex PCR, and TCRdb kept only the in-frame ones, dropping some. This sample carries some 25,000 clones, none of them present only once. The CDR3 totals 17 residues. Germline CDR1 reads LGHNT; CDR2 reads FRNRAP. The V and J ends lost 7 bases and 1 base respectively, with 21 bases between them. The clonotype was recovered from a human donor with common variable immunodeficiency. Material for sequencing was peripheral blood mononuclear cells. V usage is TRBV12-5 and J usage is TRBJ2-3, with a weak D call TRBD1 (5 bases). The CDR3 DNA, read in part, is TGTGCTAGTGCCTCCCCCTACAGGTGGCCTTGCACAGATACG. Translating it yields CASASPYRWPCTDT. The whole CDR3 protein reads CASASPYRWPCTDTQYF. The full variable domain, with the rest looked up from reference TRBV12-5 and TRBJ2-3, is DARVTQTPRHKVTEMGQEVTMRCQPILGHNTVFWYRQTMMQGLELLAYFRNRAPLDDSGMPKDRFSAEMPDATLATLKIQPSEPRDSAVYFCASASPYRWPCTDTQYFGPGTRLTVL.